These 17 T cell receptor beta chains were all obtained from the same sample, sequenced in a study of PD-L1 blockade in urothelial cancer. Data came from immunoSEQ multiplex PCR; TCRdb stores just in-frame clones and leaves some out. The table shows about 91,000 clones, with 70% to 90% occurring only once. Described time point: peripheral blood 6 weeks after treatment start. Sequencing was performed on PBMCs, taken around atezolizumab (anti-PD-L1) treatment. Receptors originate from a man between 65 and 80 years old with urothelial cancer.

This clone was seen once. The chain joins TRBV20-1 to TRBJ1-2, with 7 bases matching TRBD1. With 5 bases clipped from V and 7 bases from J, the junction kept 4 bases outside the gene matches. Germline-derived CDR1 and CDR2 are DFQATT and SNEGSKA (reference sequence). The CDR3 contains 11 residues. CDR3 sequence (DNA): TGCAGTGCTCGGACAGGACTTGGCTACACCTTC. The encoded protein is CSARTGLGYTF.

The gene calls are TRBV7-2 and TRBJ1-1; TRBD1 agrees at 9 bases. The length of the CDR3 is 14 residues. Trimming cost V 5 bases and J 3 bases; bases outside gene matches: 4. Germline V gene data show CDR1 as SGHTA and CDR2 as FQGNSA. The CDR3 loop is CASSPGQGYTEAFF. Written as DNA, the CDR3 is TGTGCCAGCAGCCCGGGACAGGGCTACACTGAAGCTTTCTTT. The variable domain in full, with the rest retrieved from reference TRBV7-2 and TRBJ1-1, is GAGVSQSPSNKVTEKGKDVELRCDPISGHTALYWYRQSLGQGLEFLIYFQGNSAPDKSGLPSDRFSAERTGGSVSTLTIQRTQQEDSAVYLCASSPGQGYTEAFFGQGTRLTVV.

V usage is TRBV5-1 and J usage is TRBJ2-1, with 8 bases matching TRBD1. CDR1 is SGHRS and CDR2 is YFSETQ in the germline V gene. CDR3 size: 16 residues. Trimming took 5 bases from V and 9 from J; bases not matched to a gene: 16. CDR3 amino acids: CASSRSSGGGQFEQFF. CDR3 nucleotides: TGCGCCAGCAGTCGATCATCAGGGGGCGGTCAATTTGAGCAGTTCTTC.

The chain recombines TRBV5-4 with TRBJ2-3; 15 bases are a match to TRBD2. There are 15 residues in the CDR3. CDR1 is SGHNT, CDR2 YYREEE, per germline (reference sequence). J gave up 6 bases and V 2 bases, and 1 base lay outside the gene matches. The CDR3 is CASSFGLAGGDTQYF. CDR3 sequence (DNA): TGTGCCAGCAGCTTCGGACTAGCGGGAGGGGATACGCAGTATTTT.

V and J are TRBV7-9 and TRBJ2-3; 8 bases are a match to TRBD2. The CDR3 spans 14 residues. Germline CDR1 is SEHNR and CDR2 is FQNEAQ (reference sequence). The trim removed 7 bases at V and 6 bases at J, leaving 9 bases unmatched. CDR3 coding DNA: TGTGCCAGCACCCCAGCGGGGGCGTTTGATACGCAGTATTTT. Amino acid sequence: CASTPAGAFDTQYF.

The chain recombines TRBV7-2 with TRBJ2-5; TRBD2 matches at 7 bases. This CDR3 is 13 amino acids long. J lost 2 bases, V lost 5 bases, and 2 bases had no gene match. Germline loops: CDR1 SGHTA, CDR2 FQGNSA. DNA for the CDR3: TGTGCCAGCAGCCCGGGAGGACAAGAGACCCAGTACTTC. It is translated as CASSPGGQETQYF.

The CDR3 DNA reads TGTGCCAGTAAGGGGGACACTGAAGCTTTCTTT. Translating it yields CASKGDTEAFF. The rearrangement links TRBV19 to TRBJ1-1, with D possibly being TRBD1 (6 bases). V gave up 7 bases and J gave up 3 bases, with 6 bases separating them. CDR3 length equals 11 residues. Germline assignment: CDR1 LNHDA and CDR2 SQIVND (reference sequence).

V usage is TRBV9 and J usage is TRBJ1-4, with D perhaps TRBD1 (5 bases). CDR1 is SGDLS, CDR2 YYNGEE, per germline. V was trimmed by 0 bases and J by 4 bases, leaving 7 bases between them. CDR3 size: 14 residues. CDR3 nucleotides: TGTGCCAGCAGCGTAGGACAGAGTAATGAAAAACTGTTTTTT. Protein: CASSVGQSNEKLFF.

The chain links TRBV7-3 to TRBJ2-1; D remains unclear. Per the germline V gene, CDR1 is SGHTA and CDR2 is FQGTGA. The CDR3 loop spans 14 amino acids. With 1 base removed from V and 0 bases from J, the gap between germline ends came to 4 bases. The CDR3 DNA follows: TGTGCCAGCAGCTTAAGCGGCTCCTACAATGAGCAGTTCTTC. Amino acids: CASSLSGSYNEQFF.

The genes are TRBV7-3 and TRBJ1-2; maybe TRBD1 (5 bases). The V end was cut by 3 bases, the J end by 6 bases, with 11 bases between. Per the germline V gene, CDR1 is SGHTA and CDR2 is FQGTGA. The CDR3 consists of 13 residues. The CDR3 bases are TGTGCCAGCAGCTTTTCAGGGTATGATGGCTACACCTTC. Its protein is CASSFSGYDGYTF.

This clone was seen just once. The CDR3 DNA follows: TGTGCCAGTAGTTCCCAAGGGGGGGTAAATCAGCCCCAGCATTTT. It encodes CASSSQGGVNQPQHF. The J gene is TRBJ1-5, the V gene TRBV19; D may be TRBD1 (6 bases). CDR1 and CDR2 from the germline V gene are LNHDA and SQIVND (reference sequence). CDR3 length equals 15 residues. Trimming cost V 5 bases and J 4 bases, with 15 bases left between them.

The gene calls are TRBV11-1 and TRBJ1-1; no firm D call. The CDR3 runs to 15 residues. Germline CDR1 is SGHAT and CDR2 is FQDESV (reference sequence). Trimming cost V 5 bases and J 0 bases, with 13 bases left between them. CDR3 loop: CASSTRAYMNTEAFF. The CDR3, as DNA: TGTGCCAGCAGCACCCGCGCCTATATGAACACTGAAGCTTTCTTT.

The rearrangement uses TRBV19 and TRBJ2-3; TRBD2 agrees at 9 bases. CDR1 is LNHDA and CDR2 is SQIVND in the germline V gene (reference sequence). Trimming at V came to 4 bases and at J to 5 bases, leaving 4 bases not matched to a gene. The CDR3 spans 14 residues. The CDR3 sequence: CASSSGRAGDTQYF. The CDR3 nucleotides are TGTGCCAGTAGTAGCGGGAGGGCTGGAGATACGCAGTATTTT.

The rearrangement links TRBV19 to TRBJ1-5; 8 positions agree with TRBD1. This CDR3 comprises 17 residues. Germline V lookup: CDR1 LNHDA, CDR2 SQIVND (reference sequence). J was trimmed by 2 bases and V by 5 bases; bases with no gene match: 11. The CDR3 region has the DNA TGTGCCAGTAGTCTCAGGCAGGGGGCGAGAGGCAATCAGCCCCAGCATTTT. It codes for CASSLRQGARGNQPQHF.

CDR3 in amino acids: CASSLGQTYGYTF. The CDR3 nucleotides are TGTGCCAGCAGCCTCGGACAGACCTATGGCTACACCTTC. The rearrangement uses TRBV11-2 and TRBJ1-2; TRBD1 is a possible D gene (6 bases). Germline V gene sequence: CDR1 SGHAT, CDR2 FQNNGV. The V and J ends lost 5 bases and 4 bases respectively, with 11 bases between them. CDR3 length equals 13 residues.

This clone was detected once. The CDR3 reads CASSGRTSGGKGDTQYF. The CDR3, as DNA: TGCGCCAGCAGCGGAAGGACTAGCGGGGGAAAGGGGGATACGCAGTATTTT. This sequence joins TRBV5-1 and TRBJ2-3; 13 positions agree with TRBD2. V dropped 4 bases and J dropped 6; count of bases not matched to a gene: 11. Germline values: CDR1 SGHRS, CDR2 YFSETQ. The CDR3 runs to 17 residues.

The CDR3 DNA is TGTGCCAGCTCACCAGGGGAACAGGGTCGGATTAGTTCACCCCTCCACTTT. The encoded protein is CASSPGEQGRISSPLHF. This chain connects TRBV18 to TRBJ1-6; TRBD1 is a possible D gene (6 bases). V lost 2 bases to trimming and J lost 9 bases, with 20 bases between them. The germline CDR1 and CDR2 sequences are KGHSH and LQKENI. There are 17 residues in the CDR3.